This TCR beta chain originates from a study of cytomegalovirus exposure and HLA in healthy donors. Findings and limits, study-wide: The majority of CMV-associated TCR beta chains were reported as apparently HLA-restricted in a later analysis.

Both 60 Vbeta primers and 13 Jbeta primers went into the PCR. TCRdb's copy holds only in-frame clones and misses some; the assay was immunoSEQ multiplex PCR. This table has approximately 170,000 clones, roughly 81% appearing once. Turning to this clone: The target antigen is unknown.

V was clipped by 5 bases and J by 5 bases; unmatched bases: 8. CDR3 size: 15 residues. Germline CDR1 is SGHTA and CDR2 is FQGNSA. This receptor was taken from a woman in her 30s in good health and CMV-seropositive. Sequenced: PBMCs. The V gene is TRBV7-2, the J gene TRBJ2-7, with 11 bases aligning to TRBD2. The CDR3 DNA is TGTGCCAGCAGCCCGCGACTAGCGGGATCGGACGAGCAGTACTTC. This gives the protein CASSPRLAGSDEQYF.